Given below is one T cell receptor (beta chain) in context. Sequencing used immunoSEQ multiplex PCR; TCRdb keeps in-frame clones, though not all of them. The data contain 25,000 to 35,000 clones, 81% of them singletons. Trimming left V 0 bases short and J 5 bases short, with 17 bases between. The CDR3 loop spans 17 amino acids. Germline lookup yields CDR1 MGHRA and CDR2 YSYEKL. This sample was included in a study of OX40 agonist ivuxolimab in advanced cancers. The receptor's source is an adult with an advanced solid tumor such as melanoma, head and neck, liver or kidney cancer. Source: CD4+ or CD8+ T cells sorted from blood, taken in a trial of the OX40 agonist ivuxolimab. V usage is TRBV4-1 and J usage is TRBJ1-5; D is unclear. For the CDR3, the DNA is TGCGCCAGCAGCCAAGATCTGGGCGGGTTGGTGCATCAGCCCCAGCATTTT. Translated, it gives CASSQDLGGLVHQPQHF.